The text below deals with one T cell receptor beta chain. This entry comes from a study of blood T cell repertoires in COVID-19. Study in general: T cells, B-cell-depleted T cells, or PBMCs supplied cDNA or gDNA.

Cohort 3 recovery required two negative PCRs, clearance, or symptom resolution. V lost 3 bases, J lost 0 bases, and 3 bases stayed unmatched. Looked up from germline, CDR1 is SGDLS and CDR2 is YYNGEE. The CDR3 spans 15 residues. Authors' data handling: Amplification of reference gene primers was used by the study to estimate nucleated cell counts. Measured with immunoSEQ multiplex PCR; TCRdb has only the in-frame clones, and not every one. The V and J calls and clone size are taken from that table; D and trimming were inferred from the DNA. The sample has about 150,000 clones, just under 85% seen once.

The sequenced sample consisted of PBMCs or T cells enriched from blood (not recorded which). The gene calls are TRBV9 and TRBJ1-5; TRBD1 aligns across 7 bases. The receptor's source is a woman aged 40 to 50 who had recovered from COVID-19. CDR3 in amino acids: CASSAGTDSNQPQHF. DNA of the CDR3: TGTGCCAGCAGCGCGGGGACAGATAGCAATCAGCCCCAGCATTTT.